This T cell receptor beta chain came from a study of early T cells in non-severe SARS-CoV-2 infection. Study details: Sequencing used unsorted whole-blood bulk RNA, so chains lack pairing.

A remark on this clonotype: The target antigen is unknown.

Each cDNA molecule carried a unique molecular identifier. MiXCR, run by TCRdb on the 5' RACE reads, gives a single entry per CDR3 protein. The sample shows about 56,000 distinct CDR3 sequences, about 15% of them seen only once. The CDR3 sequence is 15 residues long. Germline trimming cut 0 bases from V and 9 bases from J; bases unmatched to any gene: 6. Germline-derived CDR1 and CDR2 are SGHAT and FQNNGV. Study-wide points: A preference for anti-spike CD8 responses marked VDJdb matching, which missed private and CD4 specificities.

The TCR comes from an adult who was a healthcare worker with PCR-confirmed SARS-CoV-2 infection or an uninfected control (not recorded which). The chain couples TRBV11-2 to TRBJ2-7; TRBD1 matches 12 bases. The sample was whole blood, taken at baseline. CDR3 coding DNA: TGTGCCAGCAGCTTAGAAGGGGGACAGGGGGCGAGGCAGTACTTC. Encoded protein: CASSLEGGQGARQYF.